This TCR beta chain appears in the sequencing data of a study of blood T cell repertoires in COVID-19 (dated by TCRdb to the early 2020s). Regarding the research as a whole: Collaborator samples came from the United States, Italy and Spain and covered acute and convalescent phases of COVID-19. The repertoires were released in a freely available public database intended as a resource for research on the immune response to SARS-CoV-2. The material from the prospective study consisted of cDNA or gDNA derived from T cells, B-cell-depleted T cells, or PBMCs. The samples were drawn from the first 160 participants of the ongoing ImmuneRACE study and from over a thousand subjects provided by 6 global collaborators. Subjects who had been exposed to COVID-19, were actively infected with it, or had recovered from it provided the deeply sampled blood TCRbeta repertoires that made up the dataset. Nearly every sample came with metadata listing a de-identified subject ID, COVID-19 status, age in years and sex. HLA class I and class II types, where available, came from metadata supplied by the sample provider rather than from assay-based typing.

At one collaborating source in Seattle, patients were enrolled during active infection and were followed longitudinally through the course of disease. Collaborating institutions collected whole blood in K2EDTA tubes following their own protocols. For TCRbeta analysis, collaborators shipped samples in one of three forms: frozen whole blood, isolated PBMCs, or DNA extracted from either of those sample types. CDR1 is given as MGHDK and CDR2 as SYGVNS, both from the germline V gene. Between the V and J ends, shortened by 0 bases and 1 base respectively, the junction contains 10 bases. The CDR3 has 15 amino acids, counting the end cysteine and phenylalanine. Only the CDR3 part of the read is kept: 45 bases, read in frame from the first base. TCRbeta CDR3 regions were amplified from genomic DNA by means of the immunoSEQ Assay, a bias-controlled multiplex PCR. The authors' analysis ran thus. The number of nucleated cells in each sample was estimated from the amplification of reference gene primers within the assay. Sequence reads were collapsed and filtered to measure the absolute abundance of every unique TCRbeta CDR3 rearrangement. For each sample, productive Simpson clonality was calculated as the square root of Simpson's diversity index over productive rearrangements. Entries here come from immuneACCESS through TCRdb and include only in-frame sequences with V and J called. Some clones fail to appear in such tables; in the studies checked, an unresolved V gene covers under half of the shortfall, and the cause of the remainder is unknown. D and trimming come from the DNA, and the V and J calls and clone size come from that table. Recorded for this sample are some 220,000 clones; 85% of them occurred a single time. The top ten clones comprise about 2.5% of the sample.

Here is what the overall study found, with its caveats: Clinical and demographic metadata were provided uncurated, with the amount varying by source and participant.

To note about this clone: It lacks a known antigen. Base qualities are missing; no much larger clone stands one base away.

What was sequenced was peripheral blood. The chain couples TRBV25-1 to TRBJ2-7; TRBD2 might be the D gene, on 6 matching bases. The receptor's source is a woman in her 70s with COVID-19, enrolled during active disease. The sequenced DNA: TGTGCCAGCAGTGAATACGGCGGGGAGTCCTACGAGCAGTACTTC. This gives the protein CASSEYGGESYEQYF.